This entry concerns a single T cell receptor (beta chain). Its binding antigen is unknown. There are no base qualities to consult, and no much larger clone falls within one base. These data come from a study of blood T cell repertoires in COVID-19 (dated by TCRdb to between 2020 and 2021). Study-level background: Samples covering the acute and convalescent phases of COVID-19 were provided by collaborators in the United States, Italy and Spain. The material from the prospective study consisted of cDNA or gDNA derived from T cells, B-cell-depleted T cells, or PBMCs. Deeply sampled blood TCRbeta repertoires from subjects exposed to, actively infected with, or recovered from COVID-19 were included in the dataset. A freely available public database, intended as a resource for researchers studying the immune response to SARS-CoV-2, is where the repertoires were released. Samples were obtained from the ongoing ImmuneRACE study (first 160 participants) and from some 1,300 subjects provided by 6 global collaborators. A de-identified subject ID, COVID-19 status, age in years and sex were almost always included in the sample metadata. Where available, HLA class I and class II types were taken from metadata supplied by the sample provider and were not determined by assay-based typing.

Measured from the cysteine to the phenylalanine, the CDR3 is 15 residues long. Just the 45-base CDR3 DNA is kept, in frame starting at base 1. The germline V gene gives CDR1 as SGHRS and CDR2 as YFSETQ. Germline trimming: 4 bases from V, 6 bases from J; junction bases outside gene matches: 8. Study-wide findings and limitations: The amount of clinical and demographic metadata varied by source and participant and was provided uncurated.

TCRbeta CDR3 regions were amplified from genomic DNA using the immunoSEQ Assay, a bias-controlled multiplex PCR. Regarding the original processing steps: Within the assay, amplification of reference gene primers was used to estimate how many nucleated cells each sample contained. To quantify the absolute abundance of each unique TCRbeta CDR3 rearrangement, sequence reads were collapsed and filtered. Productive Simpson clonality was computed per sample as the square root of Simpson's diversity index over productive rearrangements. TCRdb holds this immuneACCESS table with in-frame rearrangements only. Some clones are missing; in checked studies, unresolved V genes explain under half, and the rest has no known cause. V and J calls and clone size are given by that table; D and trimming were obtained from the DNA. The sample includes fewer than 85,000 clones, with approximately 89% observed a single time. Clones ranked in the top ten supply about 5.3% of the sample.

Whole blood was collected in K2EDTA tubes by collaborating institutions according to the institutions' own protocols. For TCRbeta analysis, collaborator samples were shipped as frozen whole blood, as isolated PBMCs, or as DNA extracted from either sample type. The TCR comes from a man in his fifties with active COVID-19. Recombination joined TRBV5-1 with TRBJ1-1, with 11 bases matching TRBD1. The sequenced material came from peripheral blood. In nucleotide form, the sequence is TGCGCCAGCAGCACAGGACAGGGGGCGCGTCCTGAAGCTTTCTTT. Its protein is CASSTGQGARPEAFF.